Below, 20 T cell receptor beta chains from the same sample are listed, as sequenced in a study of cytomegalovirus exposure and HLA in healthy donors. PCR employed 60 Vbeta and 13 Jbeta primers. TCRdb keeps only in-frame clones here, not all; method: immunoSEQ multiplex PCR. The sample shows some 30,000 clones, roughly 89% of them seen only once. Specimen: PBMCs. These TCRs come from a boy under 18 in good health and CMV-seronegative.

J is TRBJ1-4 and V is TRBV14; possible D gene TRBD1, 5 bases. The CDR3 has 13 amino acids. The V gene's germline CDR1 is SGHDN and CDR2 FVKESK. V gave up 1 base and J gave up 8 bases, with 8 bases separating them. In DNA form, the CDR3 reads TGTGCCAGCAGCCAAGGGACAAGAGAAAAACTGTTTTTT. As protein: CASSQGTREKLFF.

The J gene is TRBJ2-7, the V gene TRBV4-2; TRBD1 might be the D (5 bases). Germline-derived CDR1 and CDR2 are LGHNA and YNFKEQ. CDR3 length: 15 residues. V lost 0 bases to trimming and J lost 4 bases, with 13 bases between them. This CDR3 is CASSQDGYQGYEQYF. DNA for the CDR3: TGTGCCAGCAGCCAAGATGGGTACCAGGGTTACGAGCAGTACTTC.

CDR3 bases: TGTGCCAGCAGCCGCGGGACGTCGAACTATGGCTACACCTTC. Its translation: CASSRGTSNYGYTF. The chain has TRBV5-6 and TRBJ1-2; weak D call: TRBD1 (5 bases). V was shortened by 4 bases and J by 2 bases, with 12 bases between the two germline ends. The CDR3 length is 14 residues. Germline lookup yields CDR1 SGHDT and CDR2 YYEEEE.

This chain connects TRBV19 to TRBJ2-7, with 9 bases that match TRBD1. J gave up 1 base and V 4 bases, and 2 bases lay outside the gene matches. Germline loops: CDR1 LNHDA, CDR2 SQIVND (reference sequence). The CDR3 runs to 14 residues. The DNA for the CDR3 is TGTGCCAGTAGTACGACAGGGGGATCCTACGAGCAGTACTTC. Amino acids: CASSTTGGSYEQYF. Complete variable domain (other parts from reference TRBV19 and TRBJ2-7): DGGITQSPKYLFRKEGQNVTLSCEQNLNHDAMYWYRQDPGQGLRLIYYSQIVNDFQKGDIAEGYSVSREKKESFPLTVTSAQKNPTAFYLCASSTTGGSYEQYFGPGTRLTVT.

This chain links TRBV30 with TRBJ2-1; 7 nucleotides line up with TRBD1. J lost 10 bases, V lost 1 base, and 10 bases had no gene match. The germline gives CDR1 GTSNPN, CDR2 SVGIG (reference sequence). The CDR3 covers 14 residues. In DNA form, the CDR3 reads TGTGCCTGGAGTGCCCCGACCCCGACAGGGGAGCAGTTCTTC. The encoded protein is CAWSAPTPTGEQFF.

This chain links TRBV5-1 with TRBJ1-1, with 7 bases aligning to TRBD1. The CDR3 consists of 16 residues. CDR1 and CDR2 from the germline V gene are SGHRS and YFSETQ. V dropped 4 bases and J dropped 7; count of bases not matched to a gene: 16. The CDR3 sequence is CASSPRDSLVYSEAFF. CDR3 coding DNA: TGCGCCAGCAGCCCCCGGGACAGTCTTGTGTACAGTGAAGCTTTCTTT.

CDR3 DNA: TGTGCCAGTAGTATCGGTTACGAGCAGTACTTC. Amino acids: CASSIGYEQYF. The V call is TRBV19, the J call TRBJ2-7; D gene ambiguous. The CDR3 has 11 residues. Germline values: CDR1 LNHDA, CDR2 SQIVND (reference sequence). V lost 3 bases and J lost 4, with 4 bases in between.

The sample holds a few counts of this clone. The chain employs TRBV4-3 and TRBJ2-1, with 7 bases fitting TRBD2. The CDR3 totals 17 residues. J gave up 2 bases and V 1 base, and 8 bases lay outside the gene matches. Germline V gene sequence: CDR1 LGHNA, CDR2 YSLEER. This chain's CDR3 is CASSQAPPGGTYNEQFF. In DNA, the CDR3 is TGCGCCAGCAGCCAAGCCCCCCCGGGGGGTACCTACAATGAGCAGTTCTTC.

This chain joins TRBV6-1 and TRBJ2-6; unclear D gene. The CDR3 extends over 15 amino acids. Germline V gives CDR1 MNHNS, CDR2 SASEGT. Trimming stripped 2 bases from V and 1 base from J, with 6 bases between. The CDR3 protein is CASSEMQSGANVLTF. The CDR3 DNA sequence: TGTGCCAGCAGTGAAATGCAGTCTGGGGCCAACGTCCTGACTTTC.

V gene TRBV11-2 combines with J gene TRBJ1-1; perhaps TRBD1 as D (6 bases). Deletions cut 3 bases from V and 1 base from J, with 9 bases between. This CDR3 region has 14 residues. Germline V gives CDR1 SGHAT, CDR2 FQNNGV. As DNA, the CDR3 is TGTGCCAGCAGCTTCTCACAGGGGAACACTGAAGCTTTCTTT. Its protein product is CASSFSQGNTEAFF.

V gene TRBV4-2 combines with J gene TRBJ2-5; 12 bases match TRBD2. With 0 bases clipped from V and 5 bases from J, the junction kept 7 bases outside the gene matches. Germline CDR1 reads LGHNA; CDR2 reads YNFKEQ. The CDR3 runs to 17 residues. This CDR3 reads CASSQEGLAGGFETQYF. CDR3 DNA: TGTGCCAGCAGCCAAGAGGGTCTAGCGGGGGGGTTCGAGACCCAGTACTTC.

This clone was observed a single time. The chain has TRBV11-2 and TRBJ2-3; TRBD2 aligns across 13 bases. The CDR3 runs 16 residues. CDR1 and CDR2 (germline): SGHAT, FQNNGV. The ends lost 4 bases at V and 4 bases at J; junction bases unmatched: 5. The CDR3 region is CASSSRTSGGSDTQYF. The CDR3, as DNA: TGTGCCAGCAGCTCCAGGACTAGCGGGGGCTCAGATACGCAGTATTTT.

Regarding this clone: The CDR3 end shows no conserved phenylalanine or tryptophan, and so a read error is likely. The DNA of the CDR3 is TGTGCCAGCAGCTCGCGGGCAGGGGGCTACGAGCAGTACCTC. It encodes CASSSRAGGYEQYL. The chain joins TRBV11-2 to TRBJ2-7; 7 bases are shared with TRBD1. CDR1 and CDR2 (germline): SGHAT, FQNNGV. The V gene end was trimmed by 4 bases and the J gene end by 3 bases; junction bases not matched to a gene: 6. The CDR3 is made up of 14 amino acids.

Points on this clone: Other nucleotide sequences in the sample specify the same CDR3. The CDR3 sequence: CASSYPSGTGSYEQYF. CDR3 sequence (DNA): TGTGCCAGCAGTTATCCATCCGGGACAGGGTCCTACGAGCAGTACTTC. J is TRBJ2-7 and V is TRBV6-5, with 9 bases fitting TRBD1. Germline V gene lookup returns CDR1 MNHEY and CDR2 SVGAGI. The trim removed 3 bases at V and 1 base at J, leaving 7 bases unmatched. There are 16 residues in the CDR3.

This clone turned up a few times. This rearrangement joins TRBV6-5 to TRBJ2-7; tentative D call: TRBD1 (6 bases). The V end lost 4 bases, the J end lost 4 bases, and 17 bases lay between the germline ends. This CDR3 region has 15 residues. Germline V gene data show CDR1 as MNHEY and CDR2 as SVGAGI. The CDR3 region is CASSSETGLGYEQYF. The CDR3, as DNA: TGTGCCAGCAGTTCGGAAACAGGGTTGGGGTACGAGCAGTACTTC.

This clone was counted between two and nine times. J is TRBJ1-6 and V is TRBV6-1; D is possibly TRBD1 (5 bases). Germline values: CDR1 MNHNS, CDR2 SASEGT. Trimming took off 0 bases at V and 10 bases at J, with 13 bases between the two ends. The CDR3 loop spans 15 amino acids. The CDR3 nucleotides are TGTGCCAGCAGTGAAGCGGGGCAGCCCACCTCACCCCTCCACTTT. The encoded protein is CASSEAGQPTSPLHF.

This clone was seen only a few times. This same CDR3 is encoded by further DNA sequences in the sample. This sequence joins TRBV6-5 and TRBJ1-4, with TRBD1 matching over 9 bases. The CDR3 has 15 residues. The germline gives CDR1 MNHEY, CDR2 SVGAGI. With V trimmed by 5 bases and J by 4 bases, 5 bases remained unmatched. For the CDR3, the DNA is TGTGCCAGCAGTAAAGGACAGGGGCTTAATGAAAAACTGTTTTTT. It encodes CASSKGQGLNEKLFF.

The V gene is TRBV5-6, the J gene TRBJ1-2, with D possibly being TRBD1 (6 bases). Between the trimmed V and J ends, which lost 3 bases and 5 bases, there was a span of 17 bases. The CDR3 consists of 15 residues. CDR1 SGHDT and CDR2 YYEEEE come from the germline V gene. The CDR3 region has the DNA TGTGCCAGCAGCTCAAATCAGGGGATTGGATATGGCTACACCTTC. It translates to CASSSNQGIGYGYTF.

CDR3 DNA: TGTGCCAGCAGCTTATCCGGGGAGATTGGCTACACCTTC. Protein: CASSLSGEIGYTF. J is TRBJ1-2 and V is TRBV7-9; D is unresolved. CDR3 length equals 13 residues. V was cut by 2 bases and J by 7 bases, with 11 bases left in between. Germline V gives CDR1 SEHNR, CDR2 FQNEAQ (reference sequence).

The rearrangement uses TRBV4-1 and TRBJ1-4; D is ambiguous. CDR3 length equals 15 residues. Trimming stripped 1 base from V and 3 bases from J, with 9 bases between. The germline V gene has CDR1 MGHRA and CDR2 YSYEKL. The CDR3 coding sequence is TGCGCCAGCAGCCAAGGTCAGGTCCCTAATGAAAAACTGTTTTTT. This codes for CASSQGQVPNEKLFF.